What follows are 20 T cell receptor beta chains derived from one specimen sequenced in a study of cytomegalovirus exposure and HLA in healthy donors. With 60 Vbeta and 13 Jbeta primers, the PCR was carried out. Sequenced by immunoSEQ multiplex PCR; TCRdb stores in-frame clones only, minus some. The top ten hold around 14% of the sample, which has about 100,000 clones, approximately 74% seen once. Input material: PBMCs. These receptors were obtained from a woman between 65 and 79 years old in good health and CMV-seropositive.

This clone was counted once. The rearrangement links TRBV27 to TRBJ2-1; 13 positions match TRBD2. J gave up 7 bases and V 5 bases, and 2 bases lay outside the gene matches. The CDR3 is 14 residues long. Germline V gene sequence: CDR1 MNHEY, CDR2 SMNVEV (reference sequence). DNA for the CDR3: TGTGCCAGCAGTCAGGGACTAGCGGGGAATGAGCAGTTCTTC. Amino acid sequence: CASSQGLAGNEQFF.

The chain joins TRBV11-1 to TRBJ2-5; 8 nucleotides match TRBD1. J gave up 5 bases and V 5 bases, and 13 bases lay outside the gene matches. Germline-derived CDR1 and CDR2 are SGHAT and FQDESV (reference sequence). The CDR3 contains 16 residues. CDR3 nucleotide sequence: TGTGCCAGCAGCGTGGGACAGGCCCTATCCGGGGAGACCCAGTACTTC. Its translation: CASSVGQALSGETQYF.

The V gene is TRBV9, the J gene TRBJ1-1; 8 nucleotides line up with TRBD1. The CDR3 runs to 15 residues. Germline CDR1 SGDLS, CDR2 YYNGEE. V lost 4 bases and J lost 0; bases outside the gene matches: 5. The CDR3 here is CASSPRQGMNTEAFF. The CDR3 nucleotides read TGTGCCAGCAGCCCACGACAGGGGATGAACACTGAAGCTTTCTTT.

The chain recombines TRBV6-1 with TRBJ2-7; maybe TRBD1 (5 bases). Trimming removed 8 bases from V and 3 bases from J, with 14 bases in between. This CDR3 is 13 amino acids long. Germline V lookup: CDR1 MNHNS, CDR2 SASEGT. Written as DNA, the CDR3 is TGTGCCAGCGGACAAGACATTCTCTACGAGCAGTACTTC. It specifies CASGQDILYEQYF.

This sequence joins TRBV7-8 and TRBJ2-2, with D tentatively TRBD1 (6 bases). The CDR3 is made up of 16 amino acids. Germline V lookup: CDR1 SGHVS, CDR2 FQNEAQ. The V and J ends lost 6 bases and 1 base respectively, with 15 bases between them. CDR3 loop: CASSRSSRGNTGELFF. The DNA of the CDR3 is TGTGCCAGCAGTCGATCGTCCAGGGGGAACACCGGGGAGCTGTTTTTT.

J is TRBJ2-5 and V is TRBV2, with 8 bases fitting TRBD2. The J call may be wrong; the DNA end is better matched by TRBJ2-7. CDR1 SNHLY and CDR2 FYNNEI come from the germline V gene. The length of the CDR3 is 14 residues. Written as DNA, the CDR3 is TGTGCCAGCAGTTATAGCGGGGAGAACTACGAGCAGTACTTC. Translation: CASSYSGENYEQYF.

The J gene is TRBJ2-1, the V gene TRBV5-1; no clear D gene. Germline loops: CDR1 SGHRS, CDR2 YFSETQ. This CDR3 spans 14 amino acids. V lost 4 bases to trimming and J lost 1 base, with 9 bases between them. The CDR3 protein is CASSRTLSYNEQFF. Here the CDR3 DNA reads TGCGCCAGCAGCCGCACTCTATCCTACAATGAGCAGTTCTTC.

The J gene is TRBJ2-3, the V gene TRBV7-2; unclear D gene. V was trimmed by 6 bases and J by 5 bases, leaving 9 bases between them. CDR3 size: 12 residues. Germline V CDR1 and CDR2: SGHTA, FQGNSA. CDR3 sequence reads: CASSLFVDTQYF. CDR3 nucleotide sequence: TGTGCCAGCAGTTTATTCGTAGATACGCAGTATTTT.

The V gene is TRBV19, the J gene TRBJ1-6; 7 bases map to TRBD1. Germline V gene sequence: CDR1 LNHDA, CDR2 SQIVND (reference sequence). J lost 4 bases, V lost 4 bases, and 4 bases had no gene match. The CDR3 consists of 15 residues. CDR3 nucleotides: TGTGCCAGTAGTAACGGACAGGTTTATAATTCACCCCTCCACTTT. This sequence encodes CASSNGQVYNSPLHF.

This sequence joins TRBV19 and TRBJ1-1, with a weak D call TRBD1 (5 bases). CDR1 is LNHDA, CDR2 SQIVND, per germline (reference sequence). The CDR3 totals 14 residues. V was cut by 5 bases and J by 0 bases, with 10 bases left in between. The CDR3, as DNA: TGTGCCAGTAGTTCACAGGCGATGAACACTGAAGCTTTCTTT. It yields the protein CASSSQAMNTEAFF.

This clone came up a few times. V usage is TRBV11-2 and J usage is TRBJ1-1; D perhaps matches TRBD1 (5 bases). The ends were cut back, 2 bases at V and 1 base at J, with 11 bases in the middle. Germline V gene data show CDR1 as SGHAT and CDR2 as FQNNGV. The CDR3 is 15 amino acids. The CDR3 loop is CASSLYGRANTEAFF. The CDR3 DNA follows: TGTGCCAGCAGCTTATATGGCAGGGCGAACACTGAAGCTTTCTTT.

This clone occurred once. This sequence joins TRBV7-9 and TRBJ1-1; D perhaps matches TRBD1 (6 bases). The V gene lost 6 bases and the J gene lost 11 bases, with 16 bases spanning the gap. CDR1 is SEHNR and CDR2 is FQNEAQ in the germline V gene (reference sequence). This CDR3 region has 12 residues. The CDR3 nucleotides read TGTGCCAGCAGTCCACAGGGTCTGGTTGCTTTCTTT. Translating it yields CASSPQGLVAFF.

This chain joins TRBV18 and TRBJ1-1; no firm D call. Per the germline V gene, CDR1 is KGHSH and CDR2 is LQKENI. This CDR3 spans 13 amino acids. Trimming left V 6 bases short and J 1 base short, with 9 bases between. CDR3 in amino acids: CASSPQANTEAFF. For the CDR3, the DNA is TGTGCCAGCTCTCCTCAGGCGAACACTGAAGCTTTCTTT.

The rearrangement uses TRBV7-9 and TRBJ2-1, with a possible D match to TRBD1 (6 bases). Germline V gene data show CDR1 as SEHNR and CDR2 as FQNEAQ (reference sequence). Trimming took 1 base from V and 1 from J, leaving 8 bases between them. The CDR3 extends over 15 amino acids. The DNA of the CDR3 is TGTGCCAGCAGCTTAGGACAGGTATCCTACAATGAGCAGTTCTTC. As protein: CASSLGQVSYNEQFF.

The chain employs TRBV6-5 and TRBJ2-7, with 7 bases lining up with TRBD1. Germline assignment: CDR1 MNHEY and CDR2 SVGAGI. This CDR3 contains 15 residues. With V trimmed by 6 bases and J by 0 bases, 8 bases remained unmatched. The CDR3 loop reads CASRRQGRSSYEQYF. CDR3 coding DNA: TGTGCCAGCAGGCGACAGGGCCGGAGCTCCTACGAGCAGTACTTC.

The gene calls are TRBV7-6 and TRBJ2-7, with TRBD2 as a possible D gene (6 bases). This CDR3 has 12 amino acids. CDR1 is SGHVS, CDR2 FNYEAQ, per germline. The V gene lost 1 base and the J gene lost 7 bases, with 8 bases spanning the gap. CDR3 region: CASSLVEGEQYF. The CDR3 DNA reads as TGTGCCAGCAGCTTAGTGGAGGGGGAGCAGTACTTC.

The chain has TRBV5-4 and TRBJ1-1; D unresolved. V was trimmed by 4 bases and J by 7 bases, leaving 14 bases between them. This CDR3 comprises 13 residues. Germline CDR1 reads SGHNT; CDR2 reads YYREEE (reference sequence). The CDR3 DNA reads TGTGCCAGCAGCGGCAGGCGTGACCTTGAAGCTTTCTTT. Its protein is CASSGRRDLEAFF.

The V gene is TRBV11-3, the J gene TRBJ2-1, with TRBD1 matching over 10 bases. The J segment lost 9 bases and the V segment lost 8 bases, leaving 4 bases of the junction unmatched. The germline CDR1 and CDR2 sequences are SGHNT and YENEEA. The CDR3 totals 12 residues. CDR3 amino acids: CASGQGEREQFF. In DNA, the CDR3 is TGTGCCAGCGGACAGGGGGAACGTGAGCAGTTCTTC.

The chain has TRBV19 and TRBJ2-1; 9 nucleotides agree with TRBD1. The CDR3 has 15 amino acids. The V gene end was trimmed by 4 bases and the J gene end by 8 bases; junction bases not matched to a gene: 9. CDR1 and CDR2 (germline): LNHDA, SQIVND (reference sequence). The CDR3 region has the DNA TGTGCCAGTAGTACCGGGACAGGGAAAAACTATGAGCAGTTCTTC. This gives the protein CASSTGTGKNYEQFF.

CDR3 in amino acids: CASSGTSGYEQYF. The DNA for the CDR3 is TGTGCCAGCAGCGGGACTAGCGGCTACGAGCAGTACTTC. V gene TRBV9 combines with J gene TRBJ2-7; 10 bases match TRBD2. Unmatched junction bases numbered 0, after V lost 3 bases and J lost 3 bases. The CDR3 length is 13 residues. The V gene's germline CDR1 is SGDLS and CDR2 YYNGEE.